This T cell receptor (beta chain) is drawn from a study of blood T cell repertoires in COVID-19 (TCRdb year 2020). A note on the overall study: The collaborator samples originated in the United States, Italy and Spain and spanned the acute and convalescent phases of COVID-19. A de-identified subject ID, COVID-19 status, age in years and sex were almost always included in the sample metadata. Where available, HLA class I and class II types were taken from metadata supplied by the sample provider and were not determined by assay-based typing. A freely available public database, intended as a resource for researchers studying the immune response to SARS-CoV-2, is where the repertoires were released. Deeply sampled blood TCRbeta repertoires from subjects exposed to, actively infected with, or recovered from COVID-19 were included in the dataset. Samples came from the ongoing ImmuneRACE study (first 160 participants) plus 1,254 subjects from 6 global collaborators. The prospective study material was composed of cDNA or gDNA derived from T cells, B-cell-depleted T cells, or PBMCs.

TCRbeta CDR3 regions were amplified from genomic DNA by means of the immunoSEQ Assay, a bias-controlled multiplex PCR. The source study handled its data this way. Within the assay, amplification of reference gene primers was used to estimate how many nucleated cells each sample contained. To quantify the absolute abundance of each unique TCRbeta CDR3 rearrangement, sequence reads were collapsed and filtered. For each sample, productive Simpson clonality was calculated as the square root of Simpson's diversity index over productive rearrangements. In its TCRdb copy, this immuneACCESS table keeps in-frame sequences only and misses some clones. Where compared with another copy, unresolved V genes explain less than half of these, and the others have no known cause. V and J calls and clone size come straight from that table; D and trimming were deduced from the DNA. The sample table holds roughly 100,000 clones, of which roughly 85% were seen once. 3.5% to 5% of the sample is in the top ten clones.

Note on this clone: No antigen is known for it. No quality values exist for individual bases; no much larger clone is one base distant.

Whole blood was collected in K2EDTA tubes by collaborating institutions according to the institutions' own protocols. For TCRbeta analysis, collaborator samples were shipped as frozen whole blood, as isolated PBMCs, or as DNA extracted from either sample type. From V the trimming removes 4 bases and from J it removes 0 bases, while the gene matches leave 5 bases of the junction unaccounted for. According to the germline V gene, CDR1 reads SGHRS and CDR2 reads YFSETQ. Including cysteine and phenylalanine, the CDR3 has 15 amino acids. Of all the DNA, just the CDR3 is kept, 45 bases in frame from base 1. Beyond this particular receptor, the publication reports: How much clinical and demographic metadata was included differed by source and by participant, and the metadata was provided uncurated.

The rearranged chain carries TRBV5-1 and TRBJ1-1; 8 junctional bases match TRBD1. Material: peripheral blood. The receptor's source is a man aged 50 or older with acute or convalescent COVID-19. The DNA is as follows: TGCGCCAGCAGCCCCCGACAGGGGATGAACACTGAAGCTTTCTTT. This translates into CASSPRQGMNTEAFF.